This T cell receptor (beta chain) was obtained from a study of CD8+ T cells in alopecia areata. CDR3 length equals 13 residues. The V and J ends lost 5 bases and 10 bases respectively, with 17 bases between them. Germline V CDR1 and CDR2: SQVTM, ANQGSEA. Study-level results: Patients showed less clear TCR sequence sharing than mice, possibly partly because of HLA diversity. Elevated clonality characterized lesional scalp relative to normal scalp, particularly in alopecia totalis/universalis.

A word on this clone: Its antigen is unknown.

Sequencing used cDNA as its template, made by extracting RNA and reverse transcribing it. Method: immunoSEQ multiplex PCR; TCRdb's copy keeps in-frame clones and lacks some. The sample shows 120,000 to 150,000 clones, over 45% of them seen only once. The sample comprised CD4+ T cells sorted from blood. V and J are TRBV29-1 and TRBJ1-4; D gene uncertain. This clonotype was obtained from a human donor with alopecia areata. The CDR3 sequence: CSVSLMLSGKLFF. The CDR3 region has the DNA TGCAGCGTTTCATTGATGTTGTCGGGAAAACTGTTTTTT.